Listed here is a single T cell receptor (beta chain). Its target is unknown. ViraFEST used viral peptide pools to expand antigen-specific CD4+ T cells before sequencing. Upon completion of roughly ten days in culture, CD4+ T cells were isolated. This table comes from immunoSEQ multiplex PCR, and its TCRdb copy is limited to in-frame clones, with some not included. The sample contains 45,000 to 65,000 clones, around 75% of which appear only once. The sample is drawn from a study of vaccination effects on CD4 cells after COVID-19. Study-level information: Either the mRNA-1273 or the BNT162b2 vaccine was given to participants as two doses.

The CDR3 loop spans 16 amino acids. The germline V gene has CDR1 SEHNR and CDR2 FQNEAQ (reference sequence). The ends lost 1 base at V and 1 base at J; junction bases unmatched: 6. The chain joins TRBV7-9 to TRBJ2-5; TRBD1 matches 7 bases. The source was CD4+ T cells from PBMCs cultured with HCoV-229E spike peptides, collected before COVID-19 vaccination. The TCR comes from a human donor who received a COVID-19 vaccine. CDR3 sequence: CASSLELGQPQETQYF. The CDR3 DNA sequence: TGTGCCAGCAGCTTAGAGTTGGGACAGCCCCAAGAGACCCAGTACTTC.